What follows are 12 T cell receptor beta chains derived from one specimen sequenced in a study of T cells expressing NK-cell markers (dated by TCRdb to about 2020). Library prep was done by 5' RACE. The sample was run on an Illumina HiSeq 2000. TCRdb reprocessed the reads and provides one entry for every CDR3 protein sequence; no DNA is given. The sample table includes roughly 150,000 distinct CDR3 sequences. Around 20% of the sample comes from the top ten. The sequenced sample was blood T cells: a sorted CD56 or NKG2C T cell subset, CD4+ or CD8+ T cells, or bulk PBMC T cells (not recorded which). These receptors all come from a woman between 18 and 70 years old in good health.

This chain uses TRBV20-1 with TRBJ2-5; TCRdb gives TRBD2 as the D gene, but with no DNA this cannot be confirmed. In germline, CDR1 is DFQATT, CDR2 SNEGSKA (reference sequence). CDR3 length: 15 residues. CDR3 sequence: CSARGPGGPGETQYF.

The chain carries TRBV25-1 and TRBJ2-7; TCRdb lists TRBD1, though no DNA is available to test this call. Germline V gene data show CDR1 as MGHDK and CDR2 as SYGVNS. The CDR3 covers 14 residues. This chain's CDR3 is CASSETGPAYEQYF.

The chain employs TRBV6-2 or TRBV6-3 and TRBJ1-2. In germline, CDR1 is MNHEY, CDR2 SVGEGT. This CDR3 region has 14 residues. The CDR3 sequence is CASSYGRRGGGYTF.

The CDR3 here is CASSSTRLSGRAFADEQFF. The J gene is TRBJ2-1, the V gene TRBV7-3; TCRdb's D call of TRBD2 is untestable without DNA. Germline CDR1 is SGHTA and CDR2 is FQGTGA. CDR3 length: 19 amino acids.

This sequence joins TRBV5-1 and TRBJ2-1; the D call from TCRdb, TRBD2, cannot be confirmed without DNA. The V gene's germline CDR1 is SGHRS and CDR2 YFSETQ. This CDR3 spans 15 amino acids. The CDR3 is CASSTGLAGTDEQFF. Combining the CDR3 with reference TRBV5-1 and TRBJ2-1 gives the whole variable domain KAGVTQTPRYLIKTRGQQVTLSCSPISGHRSVSWYQQTPGQGLQFLFEYFSETQRNKGNFPGRFSGRQFSNSRSEMNVSTLELGDSALYLCASSTGLAGTDEQFFGPGTRLTVL.

The chain carries TRBV12-3 or TRBV12-4 and TRBJ2-5; the D call from TCRdb, TRBD1, cannot be confirmed without DNA. The CDR3 consists of 14 residues. CDR3 protein: CASSTGTAQETQYF.

V and J are TRBV20-1 and TRBJ1-4; TCRdb selects TRBD1, and the lack of DNA leaves this call unchecked. In germline, CDR1 is DFQATT, CDR2 SNEGSKA (reference sequence). The CDR3 covers 14 residues. CDR3 sequence: CSALDRGANEKLFF.

V and J are TRBV6-1 and TRBJ2-5; TCRdb picks TRBD2, but there is no DNA to check that call. The CDR3 has 15 residues. Germline CDR1 MNHNS, CDR2 SASEGT. CDR3 in amino acids: CASHVPGTGLETQYF.

CDR3 region: CASSSPGGEGYTF. This chain links TRBV7-3 with TRBJ1-2; TCRdb's D call, TRBD1, is unchecked because there is no DNA. The CDR3 has 13 residues. The germline V gene has CDR1 SGHTA and CDR2 FQGTGA.

CDR3 in amino acids: CASSSRDPGGRQTQYF. The rearrangement joins TRBV5-8 to TRBJ2-5; TCRdb outputs TRBD1, but without DNA this stays unchecked. Germline CDR1 SGHTS, CDR2 YDEGEE. This CDR3 is built from 16 residues.

V usage is TRBV7-8 and J usage is TRBJ2-7; TCRdb calls TRBD2, which cannot be checked without DNA. From germline, CDR1 is SGHVS and CDR2 FQNEAQ. The CDR3 totals 18 residues. The CDR3 here is CASSGFTGLAGGLYEQYF.

The CDR3 here is CASSPKGTGNSPLHF. The V call is TRBV5-1, the J call TRBJ1-6. Per the germline V gene, CDR1 is SGHRS and CDR2 is YFSETQ. The CDR3 totals 15 residues.